The clone carrying this T cell receptor (beta chain) has just one count. The data derive from a study of T cell changes during pregnancy in multiple sclerosis. The table came from immunoSEQ multiplex PCR; TCRdb's copy has only in-frame clones and leaves some out. The repertoire holds about 70,000 clones, with around 94% as singletons. With 0 bases removed from V and 4 bases from J, the gap between germline ends came to 14 bases. This CDR3 is built from 15 residues. CDR1 is SGDLS, CDR2 YYNGEE, per germline. The rearrangement links TRBV9 to TRBJ2-7; tentative D call: TRBD1 (5 bases). The specimen comprised peripheral blood, sampled in the third trimester of pregnancy. The TCR originated in a female donor with multiple sclerosis, enrolled in a pregnancy study. This CDR3 reads CASSVALGPLYEQYF. Written as DNA, the CDR3 is TGTGCCAGCAGCGTAGCTTTGGGGCCCCTATACGAGCAGTACTTC. The complete variable domain, with remaining parts taken from reference TRBV9 and TRBJ2-7, reads DSGVTQTPKHLITATGQRVTLRCSPRSGDLSVYWYQQSLDQGLQFLIQYYNGEERAKGNILERFSAQQFPDLHSELNLSSLELGDSALYFCASSVALGPLYEQYFGPGTRLTVT.